The T cell receptor (beta chain) described here comes from a study of shared clonotypes between healthy human individuals. Whole-study results and caveats: Sampling covered nothing but blood. Tissue TCR repertoires likely differ from those found in blood.

Clones were read by immunoSEQ multiplex PCR, and TCRdb kept only the in-frame ones, dropping some. In the table there are some 700,000 clones, about 90% of which are singletons. The V gene lost 0 bases and the J gene lost 7 bases, with 6 bases spanning the gap. The CDR3 has 12 residues. CDR1 is SEHNR, CDR2 FQNEAQ, per germline (reference sequence). Each CD8 memory set brought CD45RO+ cells together with CCR7-negative CD45RA+ TemRA cells. Points on this clone: Its antigen is not known.

The sample was memory CD8+ T cells from PBMCs. The subset: CD45RO+ cells pooled with CCR7-negative TemRA cells. The sequence was collected from a man younger than 30 in good health. Some clones in this sample may be carry-over from other donors' samples. The rearrangement links TRBV7-9 to TRBJ1-1; D is undetermined. The CDR3 is CASSLANDEAFF. CDR3 sequence (DNA): TGTGCCAGCAGCTTAGCGAACGATGAAGCTTTCTTT.